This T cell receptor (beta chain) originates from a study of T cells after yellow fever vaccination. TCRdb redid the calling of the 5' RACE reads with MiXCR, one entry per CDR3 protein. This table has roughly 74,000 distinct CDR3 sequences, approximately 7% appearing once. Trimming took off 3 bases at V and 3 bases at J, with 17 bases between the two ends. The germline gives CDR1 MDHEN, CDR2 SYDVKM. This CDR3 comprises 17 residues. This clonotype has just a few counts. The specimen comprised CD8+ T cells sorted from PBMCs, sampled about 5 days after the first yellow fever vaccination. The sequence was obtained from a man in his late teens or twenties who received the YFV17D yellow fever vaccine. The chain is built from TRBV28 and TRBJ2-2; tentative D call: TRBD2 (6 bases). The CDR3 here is CASSFAGSYWDTGELFF. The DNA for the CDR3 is TGTGCCAGCAGTTTCGCGGGGTCCTATTGGGACACCGGGGAGCTGTTTTTT. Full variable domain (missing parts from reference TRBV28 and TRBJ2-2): DVKVTQSSRYLVKRTGEKVFLECVQDMDHENMFWYRQDPGLGLRLIYFSYDVKMKEKGDIPEGYSVSREKKERFSLILESASTNQTSMYLCASSFAGSYWDTGELFFGEGSRLTVL.